This entry features one T cell receptor beta chain sequence. Its target is unknown. The data belong to a study of CD8+ T cells in alopecia areata. Background on the study: Tofacitinib administration to treated patients was oral, at 5 to 10 mg twice daily. Study observations and caveats: Sequence data from scalp samples additionally include resident alphabeta T cells of normal skin. Alopecia totalis/universalis scalp especially showed more expanded CD8+ clones than normal scalp.

This CDR3 has 16 amino acids. The germline CDR1 and CDR2 sequences are SQVTM and ANQGSEA. With 2 bases removed from V and 4 bases from J, the gap between germline ends came to 18 bases. Extracted from the samples, RNA was reverse transcribed into cDNA to serve as the sequencing template. The table came from immunoSEQ multiplex PCR; TCRdb's copy has only in-frame clones and leaves some out. The sample lists some 120,000 clones, 45% to 60% occurring once. Sorting from PBMCs produced CD4+ and CD8+ T cells. V is TRBV29-1 and J is TRBJ1-3; tentatively, D is TRBD1 (6 bases). This sequence was found in a human donor with alopecia areata. Sample: CD4+ T cells sorted from blood, taken at week 0. The CDR3 DNA reads as TGCAGCGTTGAACCAAGGGGGACTCATCTAGGAAACACCATATATTTT. Its translation: CSVEPRGTHLGNTIYF.